The sequence of this T cell receptor (beta chain) was determined in a study of PD-L1 blockade in urothelial cancer. Study in general: Intravenous atezolizumab, 1,200 mg every 3 weeks, was begun by patients around 2014. T cells were recovered from blood samples at a median of around 140,000. Of 29 patients, around 26 were males with bladder-origin urothelial cancer.

Patients' cancers were locally advanced or metastatic urothelial carcinomas. The CDR3 is made up of 17 amino acids. V trimming: 2 bases; J trimming: 7 bases; junction bases outside the gene matches: 10. Germline CDR1 and CDR2: SGHAT and FQNNGV. This table comes from immunoSEQ multiplex PCR, and its TCRdb copy is limited to in-frame clones, with some not included. Altogether roughly 40,000 clones are present, about 80% being singletons, with the ten largest covering roughly 2.8%. J is TRBJ1-4 and V is TRBV11-2, with 10 positions matching TRBD1. This material consisted of PBMCs, taken around atezolizumab (anti-PD-L1) treatment. The source is an older man with urothelial cancer. CDR3 loop: CASSLLTGGWEGEKLFF. The CDR3 DNA sequence: TGTGCCAGCAGCTTATTGACAGGGGGCTGGGAGGGTGAAAAACTGTTTTTT.